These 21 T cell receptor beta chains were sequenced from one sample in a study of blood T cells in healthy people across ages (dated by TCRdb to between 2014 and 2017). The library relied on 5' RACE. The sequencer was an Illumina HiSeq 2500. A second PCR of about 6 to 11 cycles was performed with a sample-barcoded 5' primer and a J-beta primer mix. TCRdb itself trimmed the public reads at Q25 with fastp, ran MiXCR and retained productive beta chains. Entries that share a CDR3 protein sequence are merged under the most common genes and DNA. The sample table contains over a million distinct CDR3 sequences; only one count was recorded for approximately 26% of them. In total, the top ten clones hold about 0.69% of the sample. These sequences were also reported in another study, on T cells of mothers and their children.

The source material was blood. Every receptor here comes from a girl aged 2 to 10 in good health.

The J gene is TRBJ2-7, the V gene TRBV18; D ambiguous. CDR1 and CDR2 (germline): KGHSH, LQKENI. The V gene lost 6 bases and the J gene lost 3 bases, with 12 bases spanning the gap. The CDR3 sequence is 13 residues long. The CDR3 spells CASSISAGYEQYF. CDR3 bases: TGTGCCAGCTCTATCTCGGCCGGCTACGAGCAGTACTTC.

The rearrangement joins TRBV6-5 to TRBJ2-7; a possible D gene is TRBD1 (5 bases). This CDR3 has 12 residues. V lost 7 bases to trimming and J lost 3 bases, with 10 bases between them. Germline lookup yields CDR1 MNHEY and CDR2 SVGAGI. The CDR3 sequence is CASKSRGYEQYF. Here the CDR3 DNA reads TGTGCCAGCAAGTCAAGGGGCTACGAGCAGTACTTC.

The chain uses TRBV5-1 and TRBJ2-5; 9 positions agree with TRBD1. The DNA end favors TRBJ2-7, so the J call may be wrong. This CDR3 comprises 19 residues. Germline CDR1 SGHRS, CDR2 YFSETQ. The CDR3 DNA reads TGCGCCAGCAGCTTGGAGTCTTTGGCGCTGGGACAGGGACTTTACGAGCAGTACTTC. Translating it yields CASSLESLALGQGLYEQYF.

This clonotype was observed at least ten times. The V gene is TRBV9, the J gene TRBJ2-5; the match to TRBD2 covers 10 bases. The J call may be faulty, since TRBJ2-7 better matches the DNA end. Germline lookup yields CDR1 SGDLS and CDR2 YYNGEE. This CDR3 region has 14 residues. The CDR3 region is CASSVGTSGYEQYF. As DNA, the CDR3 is TGTGCCAGCAGCGTAGGGACTAGCGGCTACGAGCAGTACTTC.

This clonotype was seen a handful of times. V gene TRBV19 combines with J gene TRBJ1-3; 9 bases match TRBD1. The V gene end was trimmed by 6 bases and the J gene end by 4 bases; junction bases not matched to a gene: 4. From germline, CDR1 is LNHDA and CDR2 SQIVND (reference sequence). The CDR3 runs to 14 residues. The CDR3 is CASRKQGAGNTIYF. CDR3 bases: TGTGCCAGTAGGAAACAGGGGGCCGGAAACACCATATATTTT.

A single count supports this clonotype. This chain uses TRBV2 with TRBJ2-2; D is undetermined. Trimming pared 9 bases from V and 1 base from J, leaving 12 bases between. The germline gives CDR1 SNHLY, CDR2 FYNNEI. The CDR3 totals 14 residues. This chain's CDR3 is CASWPGVNTGELFF. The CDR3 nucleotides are TGTGCCAGTTGGCCTGGGGTGAACACCGGGGAGCTGTTTTTT. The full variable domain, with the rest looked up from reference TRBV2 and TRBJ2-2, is EPEVTQTPSHQVTQMGQEVILRCVPISNHLYFYWYRQILGQKVEFLVSFYNNEISEKSEIFDDQFSVERPDGSNFTLKIRSTKLEDSAMYFCASWPGVNTGELFFGEGSRLTVL.

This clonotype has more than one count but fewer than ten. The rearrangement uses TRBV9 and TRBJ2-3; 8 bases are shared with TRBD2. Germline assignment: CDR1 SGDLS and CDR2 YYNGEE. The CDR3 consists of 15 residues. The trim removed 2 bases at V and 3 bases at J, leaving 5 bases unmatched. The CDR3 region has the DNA TGTGCCAGCAGCGTGGGCGGGGGGAGGACAGATACGCAGTATTTT. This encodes CASSVGGGRTDTQYF.

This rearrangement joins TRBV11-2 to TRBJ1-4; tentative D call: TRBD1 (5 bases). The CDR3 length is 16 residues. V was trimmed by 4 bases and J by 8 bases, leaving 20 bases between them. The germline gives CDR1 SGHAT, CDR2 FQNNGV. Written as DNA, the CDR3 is TGTGCCAGCAGCTCCATCCAGGGACCCCTTTCCGAAAAACTGTTTTTT. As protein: CASSSIQGPLSEKLFF.

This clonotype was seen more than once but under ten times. This chain's CDR3 is CATSRETGRGDYEQYF. CDR3 in DNA: TGTGCCACCAGCAGAGAGACAGGGCGTGGGGACTACGAGCAGTACTTC. The chain uses TRBV15 and TRBJ2-7, with 7 bases fitting TRBD1. This CDR3 contains 16 residues. The trim removed 0 bases at V and 3 bases at J, leaving 8 bases unmatched. Germline V gene data show CDR1 as LNHNV and CDR2 as YYDKDF (reference sequence). The full variable domain, in which reference TRBV15 and TRBJ2-7 provide the parts outside the CDR3, is DAMVIQNPRYQVTQFGKPVTLSCSQTLNHNVMYWYQQKSSQAPKLLFHYYDKDFNNEADTPDNFQSRRPNTSFCFLDIRSPGLGDTAMYLCATSRETGRGDYEQYFGPGTRLTVT.

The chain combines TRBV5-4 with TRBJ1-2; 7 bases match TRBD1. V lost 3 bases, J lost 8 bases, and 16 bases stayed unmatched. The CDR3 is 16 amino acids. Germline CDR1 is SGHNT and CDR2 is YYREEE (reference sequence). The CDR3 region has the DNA TGTGCCAGCAGCTCATATAGAACAACAGGGGATCGGGGCTACACCTTC. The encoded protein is CASSSYRTTGDRGYTF. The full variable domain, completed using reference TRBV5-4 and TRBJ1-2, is ETGVTQSPTHLIKTRGQQVTLRCSSQSGHNTVSWYQQALGQGPQFIFQYYREEENGRGNFPPRFSGLQFPNYSSELNVNALELDDSALYLCASSSYRTTGDRGYTFGSGTRLTVV.

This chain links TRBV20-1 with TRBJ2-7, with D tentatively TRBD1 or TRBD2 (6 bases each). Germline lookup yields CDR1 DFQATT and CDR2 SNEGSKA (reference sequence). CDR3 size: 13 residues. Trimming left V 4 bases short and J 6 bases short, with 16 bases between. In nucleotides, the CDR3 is TGCAGTGCTACGCAACAGGGAGGTTTCGAGCAGTACTTC. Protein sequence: CSATQQGGFEQYF.

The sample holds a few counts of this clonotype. CDR3 region: CASSLNVGGKTDEQFF. The DNA for the CDR3 is TGTGCCAGCAGTTTAAATGTCGGGGGCAAAACGGATGAGCAGTTCTTC. This chain links TRBV12-3 or TRBV12-4 with TRBJ2-5; the D call may be TRBD1 or TRBD2 (6 bases each). The tail of the sequence fits TRBJ2-1 better, so the J call may be wrong. The CDR3 length is 16 residues.

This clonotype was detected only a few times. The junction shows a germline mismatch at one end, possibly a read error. The CDR3 spells CASGQGQGRYEQFF. CDR3 in DNA: TGCGCCAGCGGCCAAGGACAGGGGCGGTATGAGCAGTTCTTC. This sequence joins TRBV4-3 and TRBJ2-1, with 9 nucleotides matching TRBD1. The germline V gene has CDR1 LGHNA and CDR2 YSLEER. This CDR3 comprises 14 residues.

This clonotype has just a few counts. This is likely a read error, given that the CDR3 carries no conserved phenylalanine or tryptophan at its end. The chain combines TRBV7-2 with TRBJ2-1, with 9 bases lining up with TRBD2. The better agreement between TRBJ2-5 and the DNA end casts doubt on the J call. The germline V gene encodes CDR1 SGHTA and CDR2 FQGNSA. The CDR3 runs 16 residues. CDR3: CASSLERGALRSTQYL. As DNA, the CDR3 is TGTGCCAGCAGCTTAGAGCGGGGGGCCCTCCGGAGTACCCAGTACCTC.

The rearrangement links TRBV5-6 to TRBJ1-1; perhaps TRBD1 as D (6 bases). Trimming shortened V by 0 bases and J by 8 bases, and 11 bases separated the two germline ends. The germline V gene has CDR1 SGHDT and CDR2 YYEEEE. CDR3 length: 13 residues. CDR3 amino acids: CASSLVQGFEAFF. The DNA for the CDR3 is TGTGCCAGCAGCTTGGTACAGGGCTTCGAAGCTTTCTTT.

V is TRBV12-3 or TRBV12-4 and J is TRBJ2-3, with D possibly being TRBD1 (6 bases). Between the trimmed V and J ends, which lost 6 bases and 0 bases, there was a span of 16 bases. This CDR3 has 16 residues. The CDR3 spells CASSFGTIASTDTQYF. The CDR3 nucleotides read TGTGCCAGCAGCTTCGGGACAATCGCAAGCACAGATACGCAGTATTTT.

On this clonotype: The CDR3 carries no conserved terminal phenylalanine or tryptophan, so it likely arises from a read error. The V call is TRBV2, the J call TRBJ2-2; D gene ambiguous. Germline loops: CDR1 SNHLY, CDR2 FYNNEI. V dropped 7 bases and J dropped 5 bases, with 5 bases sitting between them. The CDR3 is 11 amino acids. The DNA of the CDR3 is TGTGCCAGCACCGGGACCGGGGAGCTGTTTTCT. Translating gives CASTGTGELFS.

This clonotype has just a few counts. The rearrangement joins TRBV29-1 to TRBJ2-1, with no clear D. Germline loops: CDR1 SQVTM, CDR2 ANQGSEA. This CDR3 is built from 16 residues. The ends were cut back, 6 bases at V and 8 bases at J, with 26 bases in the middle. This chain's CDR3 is CSVNHPGNLVLDEQFF. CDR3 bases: TGCAGCGTCAACCACCCTGGGAATTTGGTTTTGGATGAGCAGTTCTTC.

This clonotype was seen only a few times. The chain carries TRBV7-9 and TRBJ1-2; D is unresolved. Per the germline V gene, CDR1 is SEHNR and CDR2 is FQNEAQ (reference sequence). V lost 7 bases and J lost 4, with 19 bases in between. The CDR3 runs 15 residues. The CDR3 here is CASTSPYLPGYGYTF. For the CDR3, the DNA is TGTGCCAGCACGTCCCCGTATTTGCCGGGCTATGGCTACACCTTC.

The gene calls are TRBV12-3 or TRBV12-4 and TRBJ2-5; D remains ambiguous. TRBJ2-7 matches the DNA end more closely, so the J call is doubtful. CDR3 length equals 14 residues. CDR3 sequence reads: CASSQKTVSYEQYF. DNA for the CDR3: TGTGCCAGCAGTCAAAAAACCGTCTCCTACGAGCAGTACTTC.

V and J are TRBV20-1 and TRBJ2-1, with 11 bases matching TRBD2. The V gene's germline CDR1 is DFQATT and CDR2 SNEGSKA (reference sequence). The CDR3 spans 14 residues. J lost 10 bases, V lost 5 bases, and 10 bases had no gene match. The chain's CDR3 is CSARLAGLGGEQFF. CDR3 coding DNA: TGCAGTGCTCGACTAGCGGGATTGGGGGGGGAGCAGTTCTTC.